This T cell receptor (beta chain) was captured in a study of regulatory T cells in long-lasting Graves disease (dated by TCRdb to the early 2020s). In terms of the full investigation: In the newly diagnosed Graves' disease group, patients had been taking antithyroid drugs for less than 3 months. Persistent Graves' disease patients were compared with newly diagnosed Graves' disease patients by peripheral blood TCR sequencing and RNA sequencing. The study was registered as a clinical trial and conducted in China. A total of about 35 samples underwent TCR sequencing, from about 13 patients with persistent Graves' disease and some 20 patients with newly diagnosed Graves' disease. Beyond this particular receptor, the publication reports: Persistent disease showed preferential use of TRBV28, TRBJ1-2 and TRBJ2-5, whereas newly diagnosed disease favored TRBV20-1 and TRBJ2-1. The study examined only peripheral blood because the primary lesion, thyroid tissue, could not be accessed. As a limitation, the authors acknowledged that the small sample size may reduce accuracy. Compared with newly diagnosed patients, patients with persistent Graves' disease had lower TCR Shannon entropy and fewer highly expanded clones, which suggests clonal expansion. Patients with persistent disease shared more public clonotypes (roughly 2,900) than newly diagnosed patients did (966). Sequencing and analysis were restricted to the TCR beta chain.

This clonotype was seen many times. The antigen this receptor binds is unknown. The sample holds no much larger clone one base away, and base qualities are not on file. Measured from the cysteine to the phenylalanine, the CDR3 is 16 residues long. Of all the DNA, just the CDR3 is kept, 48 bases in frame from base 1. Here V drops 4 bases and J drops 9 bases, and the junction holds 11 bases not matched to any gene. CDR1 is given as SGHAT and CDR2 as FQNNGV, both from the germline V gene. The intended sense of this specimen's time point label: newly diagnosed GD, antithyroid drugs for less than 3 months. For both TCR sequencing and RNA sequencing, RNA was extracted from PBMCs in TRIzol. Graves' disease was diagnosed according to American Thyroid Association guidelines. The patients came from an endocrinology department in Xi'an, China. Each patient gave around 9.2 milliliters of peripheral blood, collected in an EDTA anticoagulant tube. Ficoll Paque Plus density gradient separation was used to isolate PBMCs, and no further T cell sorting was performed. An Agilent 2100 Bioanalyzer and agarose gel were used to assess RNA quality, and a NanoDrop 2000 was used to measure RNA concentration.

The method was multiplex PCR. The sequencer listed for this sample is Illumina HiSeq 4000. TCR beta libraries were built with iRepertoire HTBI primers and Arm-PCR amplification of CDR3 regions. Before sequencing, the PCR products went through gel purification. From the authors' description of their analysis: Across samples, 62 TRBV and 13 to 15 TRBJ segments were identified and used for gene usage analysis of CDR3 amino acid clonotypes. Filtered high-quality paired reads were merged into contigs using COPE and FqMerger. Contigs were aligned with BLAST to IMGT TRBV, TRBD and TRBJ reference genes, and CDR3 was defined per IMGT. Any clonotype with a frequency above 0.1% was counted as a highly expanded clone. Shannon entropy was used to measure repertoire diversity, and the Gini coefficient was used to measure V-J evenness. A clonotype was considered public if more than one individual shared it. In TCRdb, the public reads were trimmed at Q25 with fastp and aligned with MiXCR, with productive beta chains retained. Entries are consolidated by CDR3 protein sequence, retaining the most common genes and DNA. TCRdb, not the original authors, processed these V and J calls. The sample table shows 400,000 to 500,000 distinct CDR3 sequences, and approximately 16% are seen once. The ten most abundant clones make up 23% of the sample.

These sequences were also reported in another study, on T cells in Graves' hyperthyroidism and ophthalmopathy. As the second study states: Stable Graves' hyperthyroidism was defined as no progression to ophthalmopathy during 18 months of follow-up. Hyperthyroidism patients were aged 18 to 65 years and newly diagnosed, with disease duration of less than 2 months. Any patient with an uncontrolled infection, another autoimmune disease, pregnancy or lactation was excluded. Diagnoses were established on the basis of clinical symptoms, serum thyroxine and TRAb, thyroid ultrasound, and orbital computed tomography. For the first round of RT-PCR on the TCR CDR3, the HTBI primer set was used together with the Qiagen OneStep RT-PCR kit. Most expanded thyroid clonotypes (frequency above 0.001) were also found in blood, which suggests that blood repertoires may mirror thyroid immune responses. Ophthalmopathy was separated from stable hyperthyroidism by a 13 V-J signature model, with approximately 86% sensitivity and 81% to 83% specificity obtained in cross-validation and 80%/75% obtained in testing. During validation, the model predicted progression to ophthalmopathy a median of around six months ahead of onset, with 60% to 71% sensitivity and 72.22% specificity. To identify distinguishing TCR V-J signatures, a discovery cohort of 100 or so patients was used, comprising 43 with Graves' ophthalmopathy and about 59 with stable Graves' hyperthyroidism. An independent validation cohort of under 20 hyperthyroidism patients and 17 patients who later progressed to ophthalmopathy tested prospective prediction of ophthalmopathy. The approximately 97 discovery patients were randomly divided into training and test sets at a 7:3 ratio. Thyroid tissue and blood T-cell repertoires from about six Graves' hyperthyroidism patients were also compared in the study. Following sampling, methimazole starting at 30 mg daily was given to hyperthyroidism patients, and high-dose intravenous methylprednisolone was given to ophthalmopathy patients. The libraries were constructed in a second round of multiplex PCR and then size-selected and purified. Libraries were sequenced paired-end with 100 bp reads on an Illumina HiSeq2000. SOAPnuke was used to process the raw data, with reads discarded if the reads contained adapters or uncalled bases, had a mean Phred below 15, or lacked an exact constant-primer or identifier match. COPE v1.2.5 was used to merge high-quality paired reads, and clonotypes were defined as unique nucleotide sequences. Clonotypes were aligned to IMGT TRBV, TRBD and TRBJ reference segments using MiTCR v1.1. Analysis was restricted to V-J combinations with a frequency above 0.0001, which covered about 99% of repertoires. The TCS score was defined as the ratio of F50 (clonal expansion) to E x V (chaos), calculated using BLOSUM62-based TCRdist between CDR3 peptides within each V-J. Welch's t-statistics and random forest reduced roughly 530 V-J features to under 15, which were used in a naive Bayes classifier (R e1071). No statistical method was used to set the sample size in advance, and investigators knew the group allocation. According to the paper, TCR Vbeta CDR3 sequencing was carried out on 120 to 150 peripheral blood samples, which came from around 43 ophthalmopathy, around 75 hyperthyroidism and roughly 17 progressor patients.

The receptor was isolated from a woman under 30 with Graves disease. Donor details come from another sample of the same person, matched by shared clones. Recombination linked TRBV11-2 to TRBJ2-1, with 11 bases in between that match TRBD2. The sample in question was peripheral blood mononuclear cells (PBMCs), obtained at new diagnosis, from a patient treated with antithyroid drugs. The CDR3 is CASSSKLAGVGSEQFF. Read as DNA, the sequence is TGTGCCAGCAGCTCTAAACTAGCGGGAGTTGGTAGTGAGCAGTTCTTC.